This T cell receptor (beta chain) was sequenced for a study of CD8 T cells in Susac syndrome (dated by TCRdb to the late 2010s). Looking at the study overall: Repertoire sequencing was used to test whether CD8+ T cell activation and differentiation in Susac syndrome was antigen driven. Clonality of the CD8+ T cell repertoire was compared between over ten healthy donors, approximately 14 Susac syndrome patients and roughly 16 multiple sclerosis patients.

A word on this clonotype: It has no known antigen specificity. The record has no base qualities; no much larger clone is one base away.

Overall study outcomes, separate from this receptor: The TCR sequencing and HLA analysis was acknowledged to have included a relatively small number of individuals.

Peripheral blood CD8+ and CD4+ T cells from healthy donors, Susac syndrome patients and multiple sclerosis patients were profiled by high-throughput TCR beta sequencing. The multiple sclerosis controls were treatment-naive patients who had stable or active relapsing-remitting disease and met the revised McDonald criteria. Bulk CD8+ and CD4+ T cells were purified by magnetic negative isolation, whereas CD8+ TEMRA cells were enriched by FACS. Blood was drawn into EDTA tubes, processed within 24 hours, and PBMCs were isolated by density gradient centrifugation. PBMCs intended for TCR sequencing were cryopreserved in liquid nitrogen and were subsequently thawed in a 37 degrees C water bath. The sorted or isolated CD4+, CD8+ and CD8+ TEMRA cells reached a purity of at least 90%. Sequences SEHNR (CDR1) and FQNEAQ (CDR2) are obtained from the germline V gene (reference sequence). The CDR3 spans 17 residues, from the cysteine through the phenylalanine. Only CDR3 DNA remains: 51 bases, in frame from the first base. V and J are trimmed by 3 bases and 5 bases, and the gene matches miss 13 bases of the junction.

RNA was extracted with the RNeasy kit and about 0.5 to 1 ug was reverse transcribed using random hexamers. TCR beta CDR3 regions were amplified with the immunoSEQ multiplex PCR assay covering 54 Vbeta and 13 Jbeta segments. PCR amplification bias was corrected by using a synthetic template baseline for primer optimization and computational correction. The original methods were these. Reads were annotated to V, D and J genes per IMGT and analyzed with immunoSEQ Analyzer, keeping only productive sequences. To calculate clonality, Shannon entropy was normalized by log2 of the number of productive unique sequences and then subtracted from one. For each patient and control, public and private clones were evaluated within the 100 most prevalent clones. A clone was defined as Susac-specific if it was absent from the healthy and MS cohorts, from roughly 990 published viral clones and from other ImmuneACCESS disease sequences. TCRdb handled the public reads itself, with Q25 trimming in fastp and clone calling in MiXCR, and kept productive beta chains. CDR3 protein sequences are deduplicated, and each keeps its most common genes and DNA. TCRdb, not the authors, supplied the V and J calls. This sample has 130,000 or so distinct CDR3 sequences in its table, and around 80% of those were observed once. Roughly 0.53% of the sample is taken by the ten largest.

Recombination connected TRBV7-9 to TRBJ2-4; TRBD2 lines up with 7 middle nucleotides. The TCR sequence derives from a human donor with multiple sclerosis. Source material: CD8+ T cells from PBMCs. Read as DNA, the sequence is TGTGCCAGCAGCTTCCCCTTGAGGGGAGGGCCGGAAAACATTCAGTACTTC. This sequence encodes CASSFPLRGGPENIQYF.